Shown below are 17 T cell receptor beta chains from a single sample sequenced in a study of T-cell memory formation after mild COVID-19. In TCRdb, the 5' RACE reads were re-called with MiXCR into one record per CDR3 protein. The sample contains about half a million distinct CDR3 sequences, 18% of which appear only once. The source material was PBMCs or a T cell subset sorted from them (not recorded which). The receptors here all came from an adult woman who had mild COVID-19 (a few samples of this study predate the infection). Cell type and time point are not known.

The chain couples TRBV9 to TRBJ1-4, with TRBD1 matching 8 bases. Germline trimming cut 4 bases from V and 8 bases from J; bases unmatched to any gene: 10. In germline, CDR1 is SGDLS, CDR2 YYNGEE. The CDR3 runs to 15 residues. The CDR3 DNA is TGTGCCAGCAGCAATCAGGGGGCTACAGTAGAAAAACTGTTTTTT. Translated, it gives CASSNQGATVEKLFF.

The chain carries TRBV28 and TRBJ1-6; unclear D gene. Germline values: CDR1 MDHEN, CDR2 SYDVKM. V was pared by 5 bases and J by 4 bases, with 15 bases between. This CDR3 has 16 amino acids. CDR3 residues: CASSGGVGVYNSPLHF. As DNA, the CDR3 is TGTGCCAGCAGTGGTGGAGTCGGAGTTTATAATTCACCCCTCCACTTT. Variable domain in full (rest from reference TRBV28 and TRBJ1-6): DVKVTQSSRYLVKRTGEKVFLECVQDMDHENMFWYRQDPGLGLRLIYFSYDVKMKEKGDIPEGYSVSREKKERFSLILESASTNQTSMYLCASSGGVGVYNSPLHFGNGTRLTVT.

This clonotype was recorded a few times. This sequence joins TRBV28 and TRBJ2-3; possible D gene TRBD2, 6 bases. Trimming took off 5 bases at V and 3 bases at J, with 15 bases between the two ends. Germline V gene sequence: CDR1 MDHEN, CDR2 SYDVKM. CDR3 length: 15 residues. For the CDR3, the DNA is TGTGCCAGCAGTGGTTTGAGCGGGCCTACAGATACGCAGTATTTT. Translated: CASSGLSGPTDTQYF.

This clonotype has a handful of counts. CDR3 nucleotide sequence: TGTGCCACCAGTGGCAGACAGGGTCCGGACGGGGAGCTGTTTTTT. This encodes CATSGRQGPDGELFF. The rearrangement uses TRBV24-1 and TRBJ2-2, with TRBD1 identical over 7 bases. V dropped 5 bases and J dropped 7; count of bases not matched to a gene: 9. Germline values: CDR1 KGHDR, CDR2 SFDVKD. This CDR3 has 15 amino acids.

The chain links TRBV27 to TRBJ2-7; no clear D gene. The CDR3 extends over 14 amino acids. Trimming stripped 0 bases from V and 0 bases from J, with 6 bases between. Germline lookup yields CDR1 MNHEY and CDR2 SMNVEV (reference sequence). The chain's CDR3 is CASSLSVGSYEQYF. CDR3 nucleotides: TGTGCCAGCAGTTTATCGGTCGGCTCCTACGAGCAGTACTTC.

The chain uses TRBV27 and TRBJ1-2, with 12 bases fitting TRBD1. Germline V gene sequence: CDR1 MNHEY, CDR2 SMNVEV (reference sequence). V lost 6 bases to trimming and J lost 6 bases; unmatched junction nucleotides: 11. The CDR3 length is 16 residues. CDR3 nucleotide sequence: TGTGCCAGCAGCCAAGCCCCGGGACAGGGGGCAGATGGCTACACCTTC. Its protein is CASSQAPGQGADGYTF.

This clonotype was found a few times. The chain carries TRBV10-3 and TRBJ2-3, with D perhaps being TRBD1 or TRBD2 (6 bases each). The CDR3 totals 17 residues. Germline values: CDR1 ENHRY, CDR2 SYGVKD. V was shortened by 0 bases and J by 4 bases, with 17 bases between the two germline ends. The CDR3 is CAISESPGARPADTQYF. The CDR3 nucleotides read TGTGCCATCAGTGAGTCTCCGGGGGCCCGGCCCGCAGATACGCAGTATTTT.

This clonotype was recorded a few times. The CDR3 is CASSHSLSEAFF. The CDR3 DNA sequence: TGTGCCAGCAGCCACTCCCTGAGTGAAGCTTTCTTT. V and J are TRBV6-6 and TRBJ1-1; D call uncertain. CDR1 and CDR2 from the germline V gene are MNHNY and SVGAGI (reference sequence). The CDR3 has 12 amino acids. V was trimmed by 6 bases and J by 7 bases, leaving 12 bases between them.

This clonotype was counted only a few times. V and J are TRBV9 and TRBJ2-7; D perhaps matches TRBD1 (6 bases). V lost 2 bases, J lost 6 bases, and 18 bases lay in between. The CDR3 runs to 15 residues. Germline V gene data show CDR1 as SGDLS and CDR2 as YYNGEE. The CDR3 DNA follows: TGTGCCAGCAGCGTTCGGACAGCGGCTTGGGGCGAGCAGTACTTC. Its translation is CASSVRTAAWGEQYF.

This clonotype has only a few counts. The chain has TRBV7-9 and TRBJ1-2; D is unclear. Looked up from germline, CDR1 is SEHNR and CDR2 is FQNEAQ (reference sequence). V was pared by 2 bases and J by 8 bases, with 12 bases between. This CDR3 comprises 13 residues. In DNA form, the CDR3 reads TGTGCCAGCAGCTTAACTTTCGCTCGGGGCTACACCTTC. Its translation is CASSLTFARGYTF.

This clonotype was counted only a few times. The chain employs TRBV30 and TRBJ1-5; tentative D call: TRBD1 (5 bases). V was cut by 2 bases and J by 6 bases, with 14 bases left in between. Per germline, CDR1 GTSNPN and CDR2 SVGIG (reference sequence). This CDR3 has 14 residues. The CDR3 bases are TGTGCCTGGAGTATCGACAGCCTCGGTCAGCCCCAGCATTTT. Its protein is CAWSIDSLGQPQHF.

The CDR3 DNA follows: TGTGCCAGCAGTTCTTCAGGACAGGGCACCTACAATGAGCAGTTCTTC. It is translated as CASSSSGQGTYNEQFF. This chain links TRBV27 with TRBJ2-1; TRBD1 agrees at 8 bases. The CDR3 runs to 16 residues. The germline V gene encodes CDR1 MNHEY and CDR2 SMNVEV (reference sequence). Losses at the gene ends were 4 bases for V and 2 bases for J; bases not matched to a gene: 7.

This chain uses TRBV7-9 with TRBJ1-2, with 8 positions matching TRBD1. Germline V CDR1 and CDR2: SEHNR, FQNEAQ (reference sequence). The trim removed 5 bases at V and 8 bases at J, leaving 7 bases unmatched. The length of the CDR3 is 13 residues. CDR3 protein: CASSRGQVEGYTF. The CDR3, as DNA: TGTGCCAGCAGCCGGGGACAGGTGGAAGGCTACACCTTC.

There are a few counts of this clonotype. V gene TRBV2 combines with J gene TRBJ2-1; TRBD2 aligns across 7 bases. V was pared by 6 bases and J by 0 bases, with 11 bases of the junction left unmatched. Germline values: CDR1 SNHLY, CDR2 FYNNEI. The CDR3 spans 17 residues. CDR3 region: CASRERASGLSYNEQFF. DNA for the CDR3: TGTGCCAGCAGAGAACGTGCTAGCGGTCTCTCCTACAATGAGCAGTTCTTC.

The CDR3 loop reads CASSFFRAQETQYF. The DNA for the CDR3 is TGTGCCAGCAGCTTCTTCCGGGCGCAAGAGACCCAGTACTTC. J is TRBJ2-5 and V is TRBV5-6, with D unclear. This CDR3 comprises 14 residues. Looked up from germline, CDR1 is SGHDT and CDR2 is YYEEEE. Trimming pared 2 bases from V and 2 bases from J, leaving 10 bases between.

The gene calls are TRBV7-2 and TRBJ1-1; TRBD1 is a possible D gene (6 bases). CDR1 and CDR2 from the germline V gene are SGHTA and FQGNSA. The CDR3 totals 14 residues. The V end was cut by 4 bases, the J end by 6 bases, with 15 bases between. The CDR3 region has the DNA TGTGCCAGCAGCTCCCAGGGGTGGGGCGCTGAAGCTTTCTTT. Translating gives CASSSQGWGAEAFF.

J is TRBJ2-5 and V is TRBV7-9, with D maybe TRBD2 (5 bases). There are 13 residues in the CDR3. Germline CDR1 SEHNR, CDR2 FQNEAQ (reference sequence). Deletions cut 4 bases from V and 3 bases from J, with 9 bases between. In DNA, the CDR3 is TGTGCCAGCAGCTCCGGGGTGGAAGAGACCCAGTACTTC. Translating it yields CASSSGVEETQYF.